The 24 T cell receptor beta chains below come from one sample, sequenced in a study of T-cell memory formation after mild COVID-19. TCRdb reanalysed the 5' RACE reads using MiXCR and keeps one entry per CDR3 protein. The sample comprises 350,000 or so distinct CDR3 sequences, 21% of which are singletons, and approximately 13% rests with the top ten. The sequencing sample was made of PBMCs or a T cell subset sorted from them (not recorded which). These receptors all stem from an adult woman who had mild COVID-19 (a few samples of this study predate the infection). Cell type and time point are not known.

The chain recombines TRBV2 with TRBJ2-5; D is uncertain. CDR1 is SNHLY and CDR2 is FYNNEI in the germline V gene. The V and J ends lost 1 base and 2 bases respectively, with 11 bases between them. This CDR3 contains 15 residues. CDR3 loop: CASSEVEARQETQYF. The CDR3 DNA reads as TGTGCCAGCAGTGAAGTTGAAGCGAGACAAGAGACCCAGTACTTC.

Many counts were recorded for this clonotype. The rearrangement joins TRBV20-1 to TRBJ1-4; D call uncertain. Germline CDR1 reads DFQATT; CDR2 reads SNEGSKA (reference sequence). The CDR3 loop spans 15 amino acids. With 0 bases removed from V and 8 bases from J, the gap between germline ends came to 16 bases. The DNA of the CDR3 is TGCAGTGCTAGAGATCGCGCCAGAAACCCCGAAAAACTGTTTTTT. Translation: CSARDRARNPEKLFF.

The chain recombines TRBV12-3 or TRBV12-4 with TRBJ2-6; no firm D call. This CDR3 region has 13 residues. V was shortened by 7 bases and J by 0 bases, with 4 bases between the two germline ends. CDR3 in amino acids: CASKLSGANVLTF. The CDR3 DNA is TGTGCCAGCAAACTCTCTGGGGCCAACGTCCTGACTTTC.

V is TRBV5-1 and J is TRBJ2-7; D not certain. The CDR3 has 16 residues. V was trimmed by 0 bases and J by 0 bases, leaving 13 bases between them. Germline-derived CDR1 and CDR2 are SGHRS and YFSETQ. The CDR3 region has the DNA TGCGCCAGCAGCTTGGTGTCGGCGGCCAGCTCCTACGAGCAGTACTTC. Its translation: CASSLVSAASSYEQYF.

The chain combines TRBV7-2 with TRBJ2-3; 9 bases fit TRBD1. The CDR3 is 14 amino acids. Germline CDR1 is SGHTA and CDR2 is FQGNSA. J was trimmed by 6 bases and V by 2 bases; bases with no gene match: 3. The CDR3 loop is CASSLLGQGDTQYF. The DNA of the CDR3 is TGTGCCAGCAGCTTACTAGGACAGGGGGATACGCAGTATTTT. The full variable domain, rest sourced from reference TRBV7-2 and TRBJ2-3, is GAGVSQSPSNKVTEKGKDVELRCDPISGHTALYWYRQSLGQGLEFLIYFQGNSAPDKSGLPSDRFSAERTGGSVSTLTIQRTQQEDSAVYLCASSLLGQGDTQYFGPGTRLTVL.

This chain connects TRBV15 to TRBJ2-3, with 8 bases that match TRBD2. The germline gives CDR1 LNHNV, CDR2 YYDKDF (reference sequence). The CDR3 extends over 17 amino acids. After removal of 2 bases from V and 0 bases from J, the junction contained 7 bases not matched to a gene. This CDR3 reads CATSRRGGTLSTDTQYF. CDR3 coding DNA: TGTGCCACCAGCAGACGCGGGGGGACATTAAGCACAGATACGCAGTATTTT.

The genes are TRBV19 and TRBJ2-7, with a possible D match to TRBD1 (6 bases). CDR1 is LNHDA, CDR2 SQIVND, per germline (reference sequence). The V end was cut by 6 bases, the J end by 1 base, with 16 bases between. The CDR3 covers 15 residues. The CDR3 region has the DNA TGTGCCAGTAGGATCAGGGGAATTTCGTCCTACGAGCAGTACTTC. Protein product: CASRIRGISSYEQYF.

This clonotype has more than one count but fewer than ten. The chain links TRBV24-1 to TRBJ1-5, with TRBD1 matching over 8 bases. Germline loops: CDR1 KGHDR, CDR2 SFDVKD. This CDR3 is 15 amino acids long. V shed 4 bases and J 2 bases; nucleotides not matched to a gene: 3. Here the CDR3 DNA reads TGTGCCACCAGTGAACAGGGGGGTGGCAATCAGCCCCAGCATTTT. It is translated as CATSEQGGGNQPQHF.

This clonotype has only a few counts. The chain uses TRBV24-1 and TRBJ1-5; TRBD1 is a possible D gene (5 bases). The germline CDR1 and CDR2 sequences are KGHDR and SFDVKD. The ends were cut back, 2 bases at V and 7 bases at J, with 5 bases in the middle. The CDR3 length is 12 residues. CDR3 in DNA: TGTGCCACCAGTGATTGGGACCAGCCCCAGCATTTT. Translated: CATSDWDQPQHF.

In this sample, this clonotype turned up a few times. This chain links TRBV5-6 with TRBJ2-7; 8 positions match TRBD1. The junction had 7 bases not matched to a gene; V was cut back by 3 bases and J by 5 bases. Germline lookup yields CDR1 SGHDT and CDR2 YYEEEE. The CDR3 sequence is 14 residues long. This CDR3 is CASSSRQGRNEQYF. The CDR3 DNA reads TGTGCCAGCAGCTCCCGACAGGGGAGGAACGAGCAGTACTTC.

This clonotype was detected a few times. This chain links TRBV7-3 with TRBJ2-2; D is ambiguous. This CDR3 is built from 14 residues. Germline V gives CDR1 SGHTA, CDR2 FQGTGA. Trimming removed 2 bases at V and 5 bases at J, with 9 bases between. The CDR3 bases are TGTGCCAGCAGCTTATTGGGCCGAACCGGGGAGCTGTTTTTT. This encodes CASSLLGRTGELFF.

The chain links TRBV10-3 to TRBJ1-2; 7 bases map to TRBD1. CDR1 is ENHRY, CDR2 SYGVKD, per germline. V lost 4 bases and J lost 0; bases outside the gene matches: 8. The CDR3 has 16 amino acids. The CDR3 loop is CAISGVGGQTNYGYTF. The CDR3 DNA reads as TGTGCCATCAGTGGGGTTGGGGGACAGACTAACTATGGCTACACCTTC.

This rearrangement joins TRBV4-3 to TRBJ1-1; possibly TRBD1 for D (6 bases). The CDR3 consists of 14 residues. Trimming removed 1 base at V and 6 bases at J, with 12 bases between. CDR1 and CDR2 (germline): LGHNA, YSLEER. CDR3 DNA sequence: TGCGCCAGCAGCCAAGTTAGGGGGGGGCCTGAAGCTTTCTTT. This gives the protein CASSQVRGGPEAFF.

This clonotype was seen more than once but under ten times. The chain links TRBV6-1 to TRBJ2-2, with a weak D call TRBD2 (6 bases). The CDR3 totals 15 residues. V was shortened by 2 bases and J by 1 base, with 8 bases between the two germline ends. Germline CDR1 MNHNS, CDR2 SASEGT. The CDR3 DNA is TGTGCCAGCAGTGAATTCGGGAGGAACACCGGGGAGCTGTTTTTT. This sequence encodes CASSEFGRNTGELFF.

In this sample, this clonotype turned up a few times. The rearrangement joins TRBV5-1 to TRBJ2-2; 9 bases line up with TRBD1. Germline CDR1 and CDR2: SGHRS and YFSETQ. The CDR3 is made up of 14 amino acids. Trimming cost V 5 bases and J 4 bases; bases outside gene matches: 3. CDR3: CASRWGQGTGELFF. The CDR3 DNA is TGCGCCAGCAGATGGGGACAGGGCACCGGGGAGCTGTTTTTT.

This chain connects TRBV4-3 to TRBJ2-5, with D unresolved. Looked up from germline, CDR1 is LGHNA and CDR2 is YSLEER. V gave up 0 bases and J gave up 5 bases, with 7 bases separating them. This CDR3 contains 13 residues. The CDR3 loop is CASSQDWAETQYF. The CDR3 region has the DNA TGCGCCAGCAGCCAAGATTGGGCTGAGACCCAGTACTTC.

This clonotype was counted a few times. This chain connects TRBV24-1 to TRBJ2-1, with D perhaps matching TRBD2 (5 bases). Germline CDR1 and CDR2: KGHDR and SFDVKD. The CDR3 consists of 16 residues. Trimming left V 0 bases short and J 0 bases short, with 8 bases between. The CDR3 reads CATSDLQAGSYNEQFF. The CDR3 coding sequence is TGTGCCACCAGTGATTTGCAGGCGGGCTCCTACAATGAGCAGTTCTTC.

A few counts support this clonotype. The chain carries TRBV4-2 and TRBJ2-1; TRBD1 matches at 12 bases. V shed 0 bases, J shed 6 bases, and the junction held 9 bases outside the gene matches. The CDR3 runs 18 residues. The germline gives CDR1 LGHNA, CDR2 YNFKEQ. CDR3 loop: CASSQEGQGQGALNEQFF. The DNA for the CDR3 is TGTGCCAGCAGCCAAGAAGGACAGGGACAGGGGGCTCTCAATGAGCAGTTCTTC.

The chain recombines TRBV5-1 with TRBJ1-1; 7 bases map to TRBD1. Germline V lookup: CDR1 SGHRS, CDR2 YFSETQ. V lost 0 bases, J lost 7 bases, and 3 bases stayed unmatched. The CDR3 runs 13 residues. CDR3 DNA: TGCGCCAGCAGCTTGGCCAGGGACAGTGAAGCTTTCTTT. Protein: CASSLARDSEAFF.

The V and J genes are TRBV20-1 and TRBJ2-2, with D unresolved. The CDR3 contains 13 residues. V dropped 4 bases and J dropped 1 base, with 7 bases sitting between them. Germline loops: CDR1 DFQATT, CDR2 SNEGSKA (reference sequence). As DNA, the CDR3 is TGCAGTGCTATATCGGGGAACACCGGGGAGCTGTTTTTT. Protein sequence: CSAISGNTGELFF.

The rearrangement links TRBV20-1 to TRBJ2-1, with 7 bases aligning to TRBD2. Unmatched junction bases numbered 9, after V lost 7 bases and J lost 0 bases. The CDR3 consists of 15 residues. From germline, CDR1 is DFQATT and CDR2 SNEGSKA (reference sequence). The CDR3, as DNA: TGCAGTGTACCCGGGCGGGGGAGCTCCTACAATGAGCAGTTCTTC. Its translation is CSVPGRGSSYNEQFF.

V is TRBV20-1 and J is TRBJ2-7, with 13 nucleotides matching TRBD2. From germline, CDR1 is DFQATT and CDR2 SNEGSKA (reference sequence). Trimming took 3 bases from V and 2 from J; bases not matched to a gene: 13. This CDR3 is built from 18 residues. CDR3 loop: CSASSKLAGGFLTYEQYF. The CDR3 DNA is TGCAGTGCTAGCTCCAAACTAGCGGGGGGGTTTCTGACCTACGAGCAGTACTTC.

CDR3 bases: TGTGCCACCAGCAGAGCGGGGGTCCTCAGCACAGATACGCAGTATTTT. As protein: CATSRAGVLSTDTQYF. The rearrangement uses TRBV15 and TRBJ2-3, with D perhaps matching TRBD2 (6 bases). From germline, CDR1 is LNHNV and CDR2 YYDKDF (reference sequence). This CDR3 is built from 16 residues. Trimming stripped 1 base from V and 0 bases from J, with 11 bases between.

The chain couples TRBV11-3 to TRBJ2-3, with 13 bases that match TRBD2. CDR1 and CDR2 from the germline V gene are SGHNT and YENEEA. Unmatched junction bases numbered 5, after V lost 5 bases and J lost 3 bases. The CDR3 runs 16 residues. The DNA for the CDR3 is TGTGCCAGCAGCCCAGGACTAGCGGGAGAAACAGATACGCAGTATTTT. Amino acids: CASSPGLAGETDTQYF.